The 27 T cell receptor beta chains given below trace back to one sample, sequenced in a study of blood T cells in healthy people across ages. A second PCR, run for roughly 7 to 12 cycles, used a sample-barcoded 5' primer plus a J-beta primer mix. One entry per CDR3 protein results from TCRdb running MiXCR on the 5' RACE reads. The sample yields 600,000 to 800,000 distinct CDR3 sequences, about 51% seen once. Sequences were obtained from blood. The source is a woman aged 80 or over in good health.

This chain links TRBV7-2 with TRBJ1-4; 8 positions agree with TRBD1. This CDR3 comprises 14 residues. V was clipped by 5 bases and J by 7 bases; unmatched bases: 6. Germline loops: CDR1 SGHTA, CDR2 FQGNSA. Here the CDR3 DNA reads TGTGCCAGCAGCCTCAGGGGGCGATCTGAAAAACTGTTTTTT. This translates into CASSLRGRSEKLFF.

This clonotype appeared many times. V usage is TRBV6-5 and J usage is TRBJ2-3, with 8 positions matching TRBD1. Unmatched junction bases numbered 5, after V lost 0 bases and J lost 6 bases. The CDR3 has 15 amino acids. Germline CDR1 and CDR2: MNHEY and SVGAGI. CDR3 sequence (DNA): TGTGCCAGCAGTTACTCCGGACAGGGCATCGATACGCAGTATTTT. It codes for CASSYSGQGIDTQYF.

As concerns this clonotype: This could be a read error, since a much larger clone is one nucleotide away. The J gene is TRBJ2-5, the V gene TRBV4-2, with D hard to call. The germline V gene encodes CDR1 LGHNA and CDR2 YNFKEQ. This CDR3 is built from 13 residues. Trimming shortened V by 3 bases and J by 11 bases, and 16 bases separated the two germline ends. DNA for the CDR3: TGTGCCAGCAGCCAGGAAAGTTACAATGAGCAGTACTTC. Protein sequence: CASSQESYNEQYF.

This chain connects TRBV3-1 to TRBJ2-3; a possible D gene is TRBD2 (6 bases). Germline CDR1 reads LGHDT; CDR2 reads YNNKEL (reference sequence). Deletions cut 7 bases from V and 3 bases from J, with 11 bases between. The CDR3 totals 13 residues. CDR3 DNA: TGTGCCAGCATCAAGGGACTTACAGATACGCAGTATTTT. Protein sequence: CASIKGLTDTQYF.

The rearrangement joins TRBV30 to TRBJ1-2; 8 bases map to TRBD1. The CDR3 has 14 amino acids. CDR1 is GTSNPN and CDR2 is SVGIG in the germline V gene (reference sequence). Trimming removed 3 bases from V and 6 bases from J; junction bases left unmatched: 9. Written as DNA, the CDR3 is TGTGCCTGGAGGGCGGACAGGGCCTTTGATGGCTACACCTTC. This gives the protein CAWRADRAFDGYTF. The variable domain in full, completed from reference TRBV30 and TRBJ1-2, reads SQTIHQWPATLVQPVGSPLSLECTVEGTSNPNLYWYRQAAGRGLQLLFYSVGIGQISSEVPQNLSASRPQDRQFILSSKKLLLSDSGFYLCAWRADRAFDGYTFGSGTRLTVV.

Points on this clonotype: A much bigger clone sits one base away, suggesting this may be a read error. The chain joins TRBV12-3 or TRBV12-4 to TRBJ2-1, with unresolved D. The J call is in doubt because the DNA end fits TRBJ2-7 better. The CDR3 has 15 amino acids. The CDR3 region is CASSSGDSSYNEQYF. The CDR3 DNA reads TGTGCCAGCAGTTCCGGAGATAGCTCCTACAATGAGCAGTACTTC.

The rearrangement uses TRBV4-1 and TRBJ2-3; TRBD2 agrees at 7 bases. This CDR3 is 15 amino acids long. Germline values: CDR1 MGHRA, CDR2 YSYEKL. V was clipped by 1 base and J by 2 bases; unmatched bases: 3. Here the CDR3 reads CASSQGGGDTDTQYF. The CDR3 nucleotides are TGCGCCAGCAGCCAAGGCGGGGGAGACACAGATACGCAGTATTTT.

This clonotype was counted ten times or more. The chain is built from TRBV18 and TRBJ2-7; D is possibly TRBD1 (5 bases). Trimming removed 1 base at V and 2 bases at J, with 9 bases between. Germline loops: CDR1 KGHSH, CDR2 LQKENI. The CDR3 runs 14 residues. The CDR3 loop reads CASSPRRAPYEQYF. The CDR3 DNA reads as TGTGCCAGCTCACCACGCAGGGCCCCCTACGAGCAGTACTTC.

This clonotype was seen repeatedly, ten times or more. The rearrangement joins TRBV9 to TRBJ2-1; 10 nucleotides line up with TRBD2. V was clipped by 4 bases and J by 4 bases; unmatched bases: 8. CDR1 and CDR2 from the germline V gene are SGDLS and YYNGEE. The CDR3 has 16 residues. The CDR3: CASSPSGSGGYNEQFF. As DNA, the CDR3 is TGTGCCAGCAGCCCCTCGGGTAGCGGGGGGTACAATGAGCAGTTCTTC.

As to this clonotype: A single base separates this from a much larger clone, so it may be a read error. V is TRBV2 and J is TRBJ2-1; 11 nucleotides align to TRBD1. The CDR3 spans 16 residues. CDR1 is SNHLY and CDR2 is FYNNEI in the germline V gene. J gave up 8 bases and V 5 bases, and 11 bases lay outside the gene matches. CDR3 nucleotides: TGTGCCAGCAGTTCTGTTGGGGACAGGGGGTTCCATGAGCAGTTCTTC. It specifies CASSSVGDRGFHEQFF. The whole variable domain, remainder taken from reference TRBV2 and TRBJ2-1, is EPEVTQTPSHQVTQMGQEVILRCVPISNHLYFYWYRQILGQKVEFLVSFYNNEISEKSEIFDDQFSVERPDGSNFTLKIRSTKLEDSAMYFCASSSVGDRGFHEQFFGPGTRLTVL.

In its sample, this clonotype was seen many times. This chain uses TRBV15 with TRBJ1-6; 8 nucleotides align to TRBD1. Trimming cost V 6 bases and J 7 bases; bases outside gene matches: 8. CDR1 and CDR2 (germline): LNHNV, YYDKDF (reference sequence). The CDR3 is 15 amino acids. CDR3 amino acids: CATSDTGQGNSPLHF. DNA of the CDR3: TGTGCCACCAGTGATACCGGACAGGGAAATTCACCCCTCCACTTT.

Many counts were recorded for this clonotype. The chain carries TRBV27 and TRBJ2-1; D not resolved. CDR1 and CDR2 (germline): MNHEY, SMNVEV (reference sequence). The CDR3 covers 15 residues. Trimming shortened V by 2 bases and J by 0 bases, and 8 bases separated the two germline ends. The CDR3 bases are TGTGCCAGCAGTTTACGAGGTACCTCCTACAATGAGCAGTTCTTC. It is translated as CASSLRGTSYNEQFF.

This clonotype has only a few counts. The chain joins TRBV30 to TRBJ2-3, with D tentatively TRBD2 (5 bases). Looked up from germline, CDR1 is GTSNPN and CDR2 is SVGIG (reference sequence). The CDR3 has 14 residues. Trimming removed 1 base at V and 4 bases at J, with 12 bases between. CDR3 loop: CAWSGGSGADTQYF. The CDR3 DNA follows: TGTGCCTGGAGTGGAGGGAGTGGTGCAGATACGCAGTATTTT.

This clonotype was seen just once. Possible read error: a much larger clone is one base away. The rearrangement joins TRBV3-1 to TRBJ2-7; D might be TRBD2 (5 bases). The last part of the DNA fits TRBJ2-5 better; the J call may be wrong. Germline V gene sequence: CDR1 LGHDT, CDR2 YNNKEL (reference sequence). This CDR3 is built from 18 residues. The CDR3 sequence: CASSQDSVPRGMRETQYF. Here the CDR3 DNA reads TGTGCCAGCAGCCAAGACTCCGTGCCAAGAGGGATGAGGGAGACCCAGTACTTC.

This sequence joins TRBV20-1 and TRBJ2-2, with D perhaps being TRBD1 or TRBD2 (5 bases each). The CDR3 length is 14 residues. The V gene lost 7 bases and the J gene lost 5 bases, with 17 bases spanning the gap. The germline V gene encodes CDR1 DFQATT and CDR2 SNEGSKA (reference sequence). CDR3 DNA: TGCAGTGTCAGGGCCAACGGGGCTACCGGGGAGCTGTTTTTT. Translation gives CSVRANGATGELFF.

The chain recombines TRBV12-3 or TRBV12-4 with TRBJ1-2, with D possibly being TRBD1 (5 bases). V shed 10 bases and J shed 0 bases, with 15 bases lying between them. This CDR3 contains 14 residues. DNA of the CDR3: TGTGCCACCTCTGGGGCTAGGGCTAACTATGGCTACACCTTC. Protein: CATSGARANYGYTF.

The sample holds many counts of this clonotype. V usage is TRBV7-2 and J usage is TRBJ2-7; 7 bases fit TRBD1. Germline CDR1 SGHTA, CDR2 FQGNSA. The junction had 5 bases not matched to a gene; V was cut back by 1 base and J by 5 bases. The CDR3 length is 14 residues. CDR3 bases: TGTGCCAGCAGCTTAGTACCCGACAGGGACGAGCAGTACTTC. Amino acids: CASSLVPDRDEQYF.

Remarks on this clonotype: A read error may explain this, as a much larger clone is one base away. The rearrangement links TRBV30 to TRBJ2-1; D perhaps matches TRBD2 (5 bases). CDR1 GTSNPN and CDR2 SVGIG come from the germline V gene (reference sequence). CDR3 size: 11 residues. The CDR3 bases are TGTGCCGGGAGTGAGTACAATGAGCAGTTCTTC. This sequence encodes CAGSEYNEQFF.

This clonotype has ten or more counts. The chain is built from TRBV9 and TRBJ1-6; D gene ambiguous. V lost 6 bases to trimming and J lost 10 bases, with 14 bases between them. CDR3 length: 13 amino acids. Germline assignment: CDR1 SGDLS and CDR2 YYNGEE. In DNA form, the CDR3 reads TGTGCCAGCAAAAAGGACGAAATATCACCCCTCCACTTT. Its protein product is CASKKDEISPLHF.

The chain has TRBV27 and TRBJ1-5; D perhaps matches TRBD1 (6 bases). From germline, CDR1 is MNHEY and CDR2 SMNVEV (reference sequence). The CDR3 runs 13 residues. The ends were cut back, 5 bases at V and 11 bases at J, with 16 bases in the middle. The CDR3 nucleotides are TGTGCCAGCAGTGGTAACCTAGGGGGGACCCAGCATTTT. Its translation: CASSGNLGGTQHF.

This clonotype was seen at least ten times. The chain links TRBV29-1 to TRBJ2-1; 9 bases line up with TRBD1. The V segment lost 1 base and the J segment 0 bases; nucleotides outside the gene matches: 4. Germline values: CDR1 SQVTM, CDR2 ANQGSEA. The CDR3 has 16 amino acids. CDR3: CSVEAGTGSSYNEQFF. The DNA of the CDR3 is TGCAGCGTTGAAGCCGGGACAGGGAGCTCCTACAATGAGCAGTTCTTC.

Only a few counts were recorded for this clonotype. The chain is built from TRBV20-1 and TRBJ2-5, with 10 bases fitting TRBD2. The J call could be wrong; TRBJ2-7 is a better fit for the DNA end. The CDR3 spans 18 residues. Germline V CDR1 and CDR2: DFQATT, SNEGSKA (reference sequence). CDR3 DNA: TGCAGTGCTAGGCCTCCTAGGACTAGCGGAATTATTACCTACGAGCAGTACTTC. Translating it yields CSARPPRTSGIITYEQYF.

This clonotype was detected ten times or more. The J gene is TRBJ1-6, the V gene TRBV27; D is unclear. Germline CDR1 and CDR2: MNHEY and SMNVEV (reference sequence). The CDR3 length is 14 residues. Deletions cut 6 bases from V and 6 bases from J, with 12 bases between. The DNA of the CDR3 is TGTGCCAGCAGACTAGCTGTCCCTAATTCACCCCTCCACTTT. This encodes CASRLAVPNSPLHF.

The chain has TRBV12-3 or TRBV12-4 and TRBJ1-2, with a possible D match to TRBD1 (5 bases). V was clipped by 5 bases and J by 4 bases, with 26 bases between them. This CDR3 is built from 18 residues. For the CDR3, the DNA is TGTGCCAGCAGTCCGTACCTCGGGACCGGTCGAGGAGGCTATGGCTACACCTTC. This encodes CASSPYLGTGRGGYGYTF.

Comment on this clonotype: This may arise from a read error, as a much more abundant clone is one base away. This chain uses TRBV27 with TRBJ2-5; tentatively, D is TRBD1 or TRBD2 (5 bases each). The CDR3 runs to 14 residues. Trimming removed 3 bases at V and 11 bases at J, with 19 bases between. CDR1 MNHEY and CDR2 SMNVEV come from the germline V gene (reference sequence). Here the CDR3 DNA reads TGTGCCAGCAGTTTTGCCGGGGCCCTCAATGAGCAGTACTTC. This encodes CASSFAGALNEQYF.

V gene TRBV25-1 combines with J gene TRBJ2-3; perhaps TRBD1 as D (5 bases). Germline CDR1 MGHDK, CDR2 SYGVNS. V shed 0 bases and J shed 2 bases, with 15 bases lying between them. The length of the CDR3 is 17 residues. In DNA, the CDR3 is TGTGCCAGCAGTGAATATGTAGGCAGGGCAAACACAGATACGCAGTATTTT. This encodes CASSEYVGRANTDTQYF.

This sequence joins TRBV6-6 and TRBJ2-6, with D uncertain. The CDR3 is made up of 16 amino acids. V was clipped by 6 bases and J by 1 base, with 13 bases between them. The germline V gene encodes CDR1 MNHNY and CDR2 SVGAGI (reference sequence). The CDR3 sequence: CASSPGPASGANVLTF. The CDR3 DNA is TGTGCCAGCAGCCCCGGACCGGCTTCTGGGGCCAACGTCCTGACTTTC.